This T cell receptor (beta chain) was identified during a study of cytomegalovirus exposure and HLA in healthy donors listed by TCRdb under 2017. Concerning the study at large: An earlier analysis of 587 of the donors reported 276 Gb of sequence data and 117 million unique TCR beta sequences obtained from about 180 million T cells. Approximately 310 gigabases of sequencing data and approximately 80 million unique TCR sequences were included in an early release covering about 600 HLA-typed donors. The genetic ancestry cluster associated with self-reported Caucasian donors included roughly 84% of the roughly 380 genotyped donors. The aim of the study was to test whether cataloging public T cell receptors could identify signatures of past pathogen exposure. Using immunosequencing, the study profiled T cell repertoires from 666 subjects and related those repertoires to cytomegalovirus serostatus. In addition to the first cohort of several hundred subjects, a separate validation cohort of approximately 110 different subjects was used. The study combined high-throughput TCR immunosequencing, statistical association of individual TCRs with disease status, and machine learning to predict cytomegalovirus infection status. In a later analysis, previously published TCR beta repertoires from fewer than 750 donors were re-analyzed and high-resolution HLA genotyping was added so that TCR occurrence patterns could be studied. Rather than using new phenotypic data, the later analysis identified candidate immune exposures from TCR beta sequences and from how often those sequences occurred across donors. An earlier analysis of several hundred of the donors applied high-throughput TCR beta sequencing to assess whether each TCR beta V gene segment acted as functional or pseudogenic. Donor age, sex, ethnicity and CMV serostatus were compiled together with the repertoire data. In a later genetic analysis, genome-wide SNP genotypes for about 60% of the 666 donors were used, and that subset was treated as a discovery cohort. All discovery cohort repertoires had been generated on a single sequencing platform. HLA typing included class I and class II loci at four-digit resolution. Typing coverage differed by locus: A, B, C, DRB1 and DQB1 were typed in roughly 620-640 donors, DQA1 in about 510, DPA1 in around 580, and DPB1 in 400 to 490. Roughly five DR-DQ haplotypes were handled as single units for association and clustering, since linkage in the cohort was strong. Among roughly 400 genotyped donors of the cohort, an average of about 240,000 unique TCR beta nucleotide sequences was sequenced per donor, of which about 18% were non-productive.

Including cysteine and phenylalanine, the CDR3 has 14 amino acids. Only CDR3 DNA is held: 42 bases, read in frame from base 1. The germline V gene sets CDR1 to ENHRY and CDR2 to SYGVKD. V loses 6 bases of germline sequence and J loses 6 bases, and the interval between the two ends is 17 bases. The method was the immunoSEQ multiplex PCR assay. For the multiplex PCR, a mixture combining 60 forward primers for TCR Vbeta segments and 13 reverse primers for TCR Jbeta segments was used. Amplification of the CDR3 region of rearranged TCR beta genes was performed with a multiplex PCR assay on genomic DNA. The amplified TCR beta libraries were sequenced on the Illumina HiSeq System as 87-base-pair reads. Per the authors' processing: A later analysis tallied 75 million to 85 million unique TCR beta chains across the 666 repertoires, and roughly 11 million of those chains were shared by two or more donors. A nearest-neighbor algorithm error-corrected the raw reads and collapsed the reads into unique sequences, merging closely related sequences to remove PCR and sequencing errors. V, D and J gene segments were assigned by aligning CDR3 sequences to IMGT reference sequences. For a sequence to be retained, a match of at least six nucleotides was required to both a V gene segment and a J gene segment. Rearrangements were classified as productive when the CDR3 lacked stop codons and remained in frame with V and J, and all other rearrangements were classified as non-productive. Following IMGT convention, CDR3 was defined as the stretch from the second conserved V-encoded cysteine to the conserved J-encoded phenylalanine. Sequences without an unambiguous match to a single V gene segment were excluded from the earlier analysis of 500 to 700 of the donors. An earlier analysis of 587 of the donors classified V segments as functional when productive rearrangements were above 56.7% and as segregating when the standard deviation between donors was above 5%. A statistical classification framework was built to diagnose cytomegalovirus status from the catalog of TCR beta chain sequences. In a later analysis, V and J genes were assigned by comparing TCR nucleotide sequences against IMGT/GENE-DB human TR gene sequences. A later analysis assigned CDR3 sequences and most-parsimonious VDJ recombination scenarios with the TCRdist pipeline. A later analysis defined each TCR beta chain by its CDR3 amino acid sequence plus V-gene family, and excluded reads lacking a unique V-gene family. To address suspected cross-contamination and a sequencing artifact, a later analysis removed 450 to 700 highly shared, low-generation-probability nucleotide sequences. For each public chain, a later analysis derived a clonal expansion index from normalized ranks of inferred template counts within each repertoire. A later analysis computed generation probabilities with a VDJ recombination model fitted to out-of-frame rearrangements, and checked the results against IGoR. Hypergeometric tests were used in a later analysis to score TCR-TCR, TCR-HLA and TCR-CMV co-occurrence, with a repertoire-size bias correction applied to the TCR pairs. False discovery rates were estimated in a later analysis by permuting HLA or CMV assignments 20 times. In a later analysis, co-occurring TCRs were grouped with DBSCAN, and TCRdist sequence similarity was added when clustering was performed within HLA-allele-positive subsets. For co-occurrence clustering, repertoires with fewer than 30,000 or more than 120,000 public chains were excluded, along with a handful of repertoires with anomalous nucleotide sharing. TCRdb re-hosts the immuneACCESS table, in-frame sequences only. Its copies lack some clones; in the studies checked, an unresolved V gene accounts for under half of them, and the cause for the rest is not known. V and J calls and clone size come straight from that table; D and trimming were deduced from the DNA. Recorded for this sample are about 250,000 clones; roughly two thirds of them occurred a single time. The ten largest clones take up about 2.1% of the sample.

The cohort comprised around 690 healthy bone marrow donors. At the time of sampling, every cohort member was nominally healthy, though immune exposures that went unrecorded were likely present. The donor tested CMV seronegative and was one of the 352 seronegative cohort members. Each donor provided a peripheral blood sample, and peripheral blood mononuclear cells were used for TCR beta sequencing. The Qiagen DNeasy Blood Extraction Kit was used to extract genomic DNA from the blood cell samples. Broad study findings and their caveats: Broadly in line with IMGT annotations, most TCR beta V segments showed up in productive rearrangements about 87% or about 30% of the time in an earlier analysis of approximately 640 of the donors. In the study, approximately 160 TCR beta chains were listed as associated with cytomegalovirus. In both the original and validation cohorts, the classifier was reported to diagnose cytomegalovirus status with high specificity and sensitivity. At a false discovery rate of 0.05, a later analysis linked around 15,000 TCR beta sequences to specific HLA alleles. A further reported finding was that TCR beta sequences accurately predicted the HLA-A and HLA-B alleles for most subjects in the first cohort. Roughly 17 rarely observed V segments, including chromosome 9 orphons, were excluded from the earlier analysis of about 600 of the donors because counts were too low. For the cohort, immune exposure information was limited to CMV serostatus. In this cohort, only TCR beta chains were sequenced, and detectable features were limited by the absence of alpha or paired-chain data. Sequencing depth was assumed to be roughly uniform across donors in the presence/absence analyses, though that assumption may not hold. A later analysis reported that several top co-occurrence clusters appeared linked to parvovirus B19, influenza, CMV and Epstein-Barr virus. An association between a missense DCLRE1C variant and V-gene and J-gene trimming of TCR beta chains was found in a later genetic analysis and replicated in an independent cohort. Most CMV-associated TCR beta chains appeared to be HLA-restricted in a later analysis, and the HLA associations seemed to be driven largely by CMV exposure. A later analysis found that HLA-associated TCR beta chains were more clonally expanded and had lower generation probabilities than equally common non-associated chains. When HLA alleles, especially DR and DQ, strongly co-occurred, TCR associations were difficult to assign to individual alleles. Some IMGT-functional V segments, including TRBV6-2 and TRBV6-3, could not be told apart with the 87-base-pair reads, so those segments were excluded. While some public TCRs were present in many individuals, most TCR sequences turned up only very rarely across donors. In a later analysis, TCR association rates were found to vary across HLA loci, with the most associated TCRs seen for DRB1 alleles and the fewest for HLA-C alleles. A few of the identified cytomegalovirus-associated TCR beta chains were confirmed in vitro to be specific for cytomegalovirus antigens. The authors suggested that the approach could potentially be generalized to other disease states and immunological phenotypes. Because some donors lacked HLA typing at each locus, the association tests relied only on the typed subset. A cluster of highly shared sequence variants was judged likely to represent a technical artifact of the sequencing pipeline. In a later genetic analysis, fewer N-insertions in productive TCRs were reported among donors in an Asian-associated ancestry cluster than the approximately 670-donor mean. Linkage disequilibrium might explain the correlated functional status among segregating V segments, but an unknown experimental factor could not be excluded.

Only one count was recorded for this clone. Its antigen is still unknown. No qualities accompany the bases; no much larger clone lies one base away. The sequencing input was PBMCs. The sequence was obtained from a female donor in good health and CMV-seronegative. The sequence joins TRBV10-3 to TRBJ1-1; the D gene remains uncertain. The DNA reads TGTGCCATCAGGAAACAGTATTTTACCCCTGAAGCTTTCTTT. Translated, it gives CAIRKQYFTPEAFF.